Listed below are T cell receptor beta chains from one sample, sequenced in a study of blood T cell repertoires in COVID-19. TCRdb keeps only in-frame clones here, not all; method: immunoSEQ multiplex PCR. The sample carries 200,000 to 300,000 clones, 83% recorded once. Sequencing was performed on peripheral blood. The source of these receptors is a human donor in a cohort sampled during active COVID-19. Each CDR3 is given with its conserved first and last residue. D genes are given only for firm matches. Only some rows state a clone size, as once, few, many or a class for expanded clones.

j_call v_call d_call clone_size cdr3_aa cdr3_nt
TRBJ2-2 TRBV5-1 TRBD2 . CASSRAGVRDNAGELFF TGCGCCAGCAGCAGGGCGGGAGTTCGTGATAACGCCGGGGAGCTGTTTTTT
TRBJ2-7 TRBV5-6 TRBD1 . CASSLGDRVYEQYF TGTGCCAGCAGCTTGGGGGACAGGGTCTACGAGCAGTACTTC
TRBJ2-1 TRBV25-1 . . CASLSPYNEQFF TGTGCCAGCCTCAGTCCGTACAATGAGCAGTTCTTC
TRBJ1-5 TRBV4-1 TRBD1 . CASSPYKNRGNNQPQHF TGCGCCAGCAGCCCATATAAAAACAGGGGAAACAATCAGCCCCAGCATTTT
TRBJ2-7 TRBV18 . once CASSHAGEQYF TGTGCCAGCTCACACGCGGGCGAGCAGTACTTC
TRBJ1-2 TRBV6-5 TRBD1 . CASSPRDRGRYTF TGTGCCAGCAGTCCCCGGGACAGGGGACGCTACACCTTC
TRBJ2-1 TRBV1 . . CTSSPKKATSGVNEQFF TGCACCAGCAGCCCGAAGAAGGCGACTAGCGGGGTCAATGAGCAGTTCTTC
TRBJ2-3 TRBV28 TRBD1 . CATGTDTDTQYF TGTGCCACCGGGACAGACACAGATACGCAGTATTTT
TRBJ2-5 TRBV24-1 . . CATSDSGQGGETQYF TGTGCCACCAGTGACTCCGGACAGGGAGGGGAGACCCAGTACTTC
TRBJ2-2 TRBV6-2/TRBV6-3 . . CASSLLVDTGELFF TGTGCCAGCAGCCTCCTCGTCGACACCGGGGAGCTGTTTTTT